This entry features one TCR beta chain sequence. This clonotype was seen more than once but under ten times. What antigen it recognizes has not been identified. Base qualities are not at hand, and no much larger clone is one base apart. The sample is drawn from a study of regulatory T cells in long-lasting Graves disease (dated by TCRdb to the early 2020s). As for the study more broadly: Persistent Graves' disease meant more than 5 years of antithyroid drug treatment with TSH receptor autoantibodies that stayed positive. Peripheral blood TCR sequencing and RNA sequencing compared persistent Graves' disease patients with newly diagnosed Graves' disease patients. The study was registered as a clinical trial and conducted in China. A total of about 33 samples were covered by TCR sequencing, comprising approximately 13 persistent and approximately 20 newly diagnosed Graves' disease patients. Persistent Graves' disease patients in the clinical cohort had taken antithyroid drugs for roughly ten years on average. Results the study describes overall, beyond this receptor: Compared with newly diagnosed patients, persistent Graves' disease patients had lower TCR Shannon entropy and fewer highly expanded clones, which suggests clonal expansion. Sequencing and analysis were limited to the TCR beta chain. The authors noted that the small sample size was a limitation that may lower accuracy. More public clonotypes were shared among persistent patients (under 3,000) than among newly diagnosed patients (more than 950). Peripheral blood alone was examined, since thyroid tissue, which constituted the primary lesion, could not be accessed. Persistent disease showed preferential use of TRBV28, TRBJ1-2 and TRBJ2-5, whereas newly diagnosed disease favored TRBV20-1 and TRBJ2-1.

The CDR3 starts with the cysteine, ends with the phenylalanine, and has 15 residues. Only the CDR3 portion is preserved as DNA: 45 bases, with reading frame beginning at the first base. V is cut by 0 bases and J by 3 bases, and the space between the germline ends is 11 bases. CDR1 and CDR2, per the germline V gene, are SGHTA and FQGTGA. Preparation of the library involved multiplex PCR. The listed sequencing device is Illumina HiSeq 4000. CDR3 regions were amplified by Arm-PCR with iRepertoire HTBI primers to construct TCR beta libraries. Gel purification was performed on PCR products prior to sequencing. As for the original processing: A total of around 59 TRBV and about 13 TRBJ segments were identified across samples and were used for gene usage analysis of CDR3 amino acid clonotypes. COPE and FqMerger were used to merge the filtered high-quality paired reads into contigs. BLAST was used to align contigs to IMGT TRBV, TRBD and TRBJ reference genes, with CDR3 defined following IMGT. Clonotypes above 0.1% frequency were classified as highly expanded clones. Shannon entropy served as the measure of repertoire diversity, while the Gini coefficient captured V-J evenness. Clonotypes shared by more than one individual were considered public. TCRdb applied fastp at Q25 and MiXCR to the public reads, then kept only in-frame beta chains. Rows are combined by CDR3 protein, so each entry shows the most common genes and DNA. For this entry, the V and J calls and clone size follow TCRdb and not the study's own pipeline. The sample table contains about 660,000 distinct CDR3 sequences; only one count was recorded for about 32% of them. The ten largest make up under 55% of the sample.

The sample's time point label is to be understood as: persistent/refractory GD, antithyroid drugs over 5 years with positive TRAb. For both TCR sequencing and RNA sequencing, RNA was extracted from PBMCs using TRIzol. Graves' disease was diagnosed according to American Thyroid Association guidelines. Patients for the study were recruited at an endocrinology department in Xi'an, China. Each patient gave about 10 milliliters of peripheral blood, collected in an EDTA anticoagulant tube. Ficoll Paque Plus density gradient separation was used to isolate PBMCs, and no further T cell sorting was performed. RNA quality was checked with an Agilent 2100 Bioanalyzer and agarose gel, and concentration with a NanoDrop 2000.

The clonotype originates from a female donor with Graves disease. Sample: peripheral blood mononuclear cells (PBMCs), taken when the disease was refractory, from a patient treated with antithyroid drugs. Recombination connected TRBV7-3 to TRBJ1-1; TRBD1 is a weak D gene call, 5 bases matching. The DNA sequence is given as TGTGCCAGCAGCTTAACTGGGCAGGGATACACTGAAGCTTTCTTT. Its protein product is CASSLTGQGYTEAFF. This CDR3, with the reference TRBV7-3 and TRBJ1-1 proteins standing in past its ends, gives the full variable domain GAGVSQTPSNKVTEKGKYVELRCDPISGHTALYWYRQSLGQGPEFLIYFQGTGAADDSGLPNDRFFAVRPEGSVSTLKIQRTERGDSAVYLCASSLTGQGYTEAFFGQGTRLTVV.